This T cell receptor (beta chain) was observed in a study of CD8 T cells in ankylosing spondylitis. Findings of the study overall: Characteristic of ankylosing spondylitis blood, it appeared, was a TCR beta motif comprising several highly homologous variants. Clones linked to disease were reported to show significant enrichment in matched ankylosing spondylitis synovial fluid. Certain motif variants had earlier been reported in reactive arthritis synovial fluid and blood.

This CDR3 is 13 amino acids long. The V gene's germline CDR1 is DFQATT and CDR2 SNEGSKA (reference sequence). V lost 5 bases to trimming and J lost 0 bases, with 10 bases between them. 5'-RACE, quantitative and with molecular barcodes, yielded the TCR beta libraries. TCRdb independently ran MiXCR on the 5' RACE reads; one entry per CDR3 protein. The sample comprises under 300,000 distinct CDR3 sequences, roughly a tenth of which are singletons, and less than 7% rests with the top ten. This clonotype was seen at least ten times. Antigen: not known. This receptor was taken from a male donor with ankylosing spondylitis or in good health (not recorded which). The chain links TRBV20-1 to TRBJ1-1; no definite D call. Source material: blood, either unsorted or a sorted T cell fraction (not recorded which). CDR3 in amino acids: CSAPFHLNTEAFF. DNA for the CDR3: TGCAGTGCTCCCTTCCACCTGAACACTGAAGCTTTCTTT.